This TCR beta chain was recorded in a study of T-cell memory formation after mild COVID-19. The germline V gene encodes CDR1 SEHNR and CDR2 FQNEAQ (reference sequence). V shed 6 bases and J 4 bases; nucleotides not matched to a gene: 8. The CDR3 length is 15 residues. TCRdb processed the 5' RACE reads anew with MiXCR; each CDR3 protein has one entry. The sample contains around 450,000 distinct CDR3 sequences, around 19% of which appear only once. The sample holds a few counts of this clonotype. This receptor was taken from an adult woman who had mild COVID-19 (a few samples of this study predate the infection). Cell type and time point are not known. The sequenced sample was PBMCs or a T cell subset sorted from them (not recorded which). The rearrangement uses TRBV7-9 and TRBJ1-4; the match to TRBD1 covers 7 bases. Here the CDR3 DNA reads TGTGCCAGCAGGCATACAGGGGTGGATAATGAAAAACTGTTTTTT. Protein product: CASRHTGVDNEKLFF.